This T cell receptor beta chain was documented in a study of blood T cell repertoires in COVID-19. The CDR3 has 15 amino acids. CDR1 is MNHEY and CDR2 is SVGAGI in the germline V gene. Trimming cost V 6 bases and J 2 bases, with 14 bases left between them. The protocol was immunoSEQ multiplex PCR, while the TCRdb copy is restricted to in-frame clones and leaves out a portion. Of over 65,000 clones in the sample, 70% to 85% are singletons; the top ten hold more than 15%. This clone was counted only a few times. The sequencing sample was made of peripheral blood. The source is a man of 80 years or more with active COVID-19. This sequence joins TRBV6-5 and TRBJ1-3; the D gene is possibly TRBD1 (5 bases). CDR3 bases: TGTGCCAGCAGATCCCAGGGCGCGGCTGGAAACACCATATATTTT. This gives the protein CASRSQGAAGNTIYF.